These 4 T cell receptor beta chains share one sample of origin, sequenced in a study of blood T cells in healthy people across ages (dated by TCRdb to between 2015 and 2017). Library creation used 5' RACE. For sequencing, an Illumina HiSeq 2500 was employed. A second PCR of roughly 7 to 11 cycles was performed with a sample-barcoded 5' primer and a J-beta primer mix. TCRdb reprocessed the public reads (quality trimming at Q25 with fastp, clone calling with MiXCR) and kept in-frame beta chains. Identical CDR3 protein sequences are pooled into one entry, listed with their most common genes and DNA. Across this sample there are about 1.7 million distinct CDR3 sequences, with roughly 28% seen only once. The top ten clonotypes cover around 7.7% of the sample. The source material was blood. The receptor source for this set is a woman in her twenties or thirties in good health.

The chain employs TRBV12-3 or TRBV12-4 and TRBJ2-7; D is ambiguous. The CDR3 is made up of 14 amino acids. The V end was cut by 3 bases, the J end by 5 bases, with 14 bases between. The CDR3 bases are TGTGCCAGCAGTTTCGGCAGGTTGGTCCACGAGCAGTACTTC. Amino acid sequence: CASSFGRLVHEQYF.

This chain uses TRBV6-5 with TRBJ2-5; perhaps TRBD2 as D (6 bases). The CDR3 has 13 amino acids. Germline CDR1 reads MNHEY; CDR2 reads SVGAGI. V was trimmed by 0 bases and J by 11 bases, leaving 13 bases between them. The CDR3 DNA reads as TGTGCCAGCAGTTACTCGACCGGAGGGGTGCAGTACTTC. It yields the protein CASSYSTGGVQYF.

The rearrangement uses TRBV29-1 and TRBJ1-2; D call uncertain. CDR3 length: 12 residues. Germline V gene lookup returns CDR1 SQVTM and CDR2 ANQGSEA. V gave up 7 bases and J gave up 5 bases, with 14 bases separating them. This chain's CDR3 is CSGMDGNYGYTF. DNA of the CDR3: TGCAGCGGAATGGACGGCAATTATGGCTACACCTTC.

The rearrangement joins TRBV21-1 to TRBJ1-5; the table gives TRBD1 as D, unverified against the DNA. TRBV21-1 is a pseudogene locus. This CDR3 comprises 18 residues. The CDR3 protein is CASSKELSPGLFDQPQHF. The CDR3 bases are TGTGCCAGCAGCAAAGAATTGAGCCCGGGTTTATTTGATCAGCCCCAGCATTTT.